This TCR beta chain was sequenced during a study of T cell responses to AZD1222 COVID-19 vaccine. With 4 bases clipped from V and 0 bases from J, the junction kept 6 bases outside the gene matches. Germline V lookup: CDR1 SQVTM, CDR2 ANQGSEA. There are 15 residues in the CDR3. Profiled with immunoSEQ multiplex PCR; TCRdb holds only in-frame clones, not every one. The sample lists about 120,000 clones, almost 90% seen once, with over 8.5% in the top ten. This clonotype was obtained from an adult in good health. The chain uses TRBV29-1 and TRBJ1-2, with 9 bases aligning to TRBD1. The source material was peripheral blood, sampled on day 0 of AZD1222 vaccination. The CDR3 here is CSVGGTGTANYGYTF. The CDR3 bases are TGCAGCGTTGGGGGGACAGGGACTGCTAACTATGGCTACACCTTC.